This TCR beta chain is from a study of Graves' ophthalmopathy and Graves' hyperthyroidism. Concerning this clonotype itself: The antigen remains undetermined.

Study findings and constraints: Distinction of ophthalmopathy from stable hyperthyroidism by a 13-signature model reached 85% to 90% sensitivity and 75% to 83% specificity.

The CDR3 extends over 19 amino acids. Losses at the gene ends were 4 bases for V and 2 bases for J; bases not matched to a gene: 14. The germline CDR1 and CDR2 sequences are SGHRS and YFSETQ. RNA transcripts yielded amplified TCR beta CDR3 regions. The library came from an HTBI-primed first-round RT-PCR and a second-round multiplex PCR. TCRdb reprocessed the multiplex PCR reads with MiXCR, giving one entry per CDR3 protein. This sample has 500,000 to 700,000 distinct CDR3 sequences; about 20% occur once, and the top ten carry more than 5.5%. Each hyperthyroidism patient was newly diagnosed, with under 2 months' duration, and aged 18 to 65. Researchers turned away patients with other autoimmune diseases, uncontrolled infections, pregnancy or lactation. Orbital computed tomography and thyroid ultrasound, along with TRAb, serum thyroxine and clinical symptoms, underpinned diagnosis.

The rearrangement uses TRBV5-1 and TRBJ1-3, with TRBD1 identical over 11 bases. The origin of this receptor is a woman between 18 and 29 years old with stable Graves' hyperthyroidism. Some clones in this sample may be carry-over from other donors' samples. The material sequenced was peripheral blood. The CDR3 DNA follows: TGCGCCAGCAGCCAAACACCGAAGGACAGGGGGCTAACTGGAAACACCATATATTTT. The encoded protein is CASSQTPKDRGLTGNTIYF.